The 23 T cell receptor beta chains listed next were all sequenced from one sample in a study of T cells in Graves' hyperthyroidism and ophthalmopathy. Regions amplified from RNA transcripts were the TCR beta CDR3 regions. The TCR CDR3 was amplified in a first-round RT-PCR using the HTBI primer set. TCRdb re-analysed the multiplex PCR reads in MiXCR, keeping a single row per CDR3 protein. The table includes fewer than 250,000 distinct CDR3 sequences, almost 25% detected once. The sample comprised blood. The receptors were sampled from a woman between 35 and 50 years old with Graves' ophthalmopathy.

The V gene is TRBV4-1, the J gene TRBJ2-7; no reliable D call. CDR1 is MGHRA and CDR2 is YSYEKL in the germline V gene. There are 14 residues in the CDR3. Trimming removed 4 bases from V and 3 bases from J, with 13 bases in between. CDR3 amino acids: CASSRNTGHYEQYF. The CDR3 DNA reads as TGCGCCAGCAGCCGTAATACCGGTCACTACGAGCAGTACTTC.

This clonotype was seen at least ten times. V and J are TRBV18 and TRBJ1-1; TRBD1 is a possible D gene (5 bases). The germline gives CDR1 KGHSH, CDR2 LQKENI. The CDR3 length is 13 residues. V lost 2 bases, J lost 5 bases, and 9 bases lay in between. CDR3 sequence (DNA): TGTGCCAGCTCACCAGAGCAGGGAACTGAAGCTTTCTTT. Protein product: CASSPEQGTEAFF. Using reference TRBV18 and TRBJ1-1 for the parts outside the CDR3, the full variable domain is NAGVMQNPRHLVRRRGQEARLRCSPMKGHSHVYWYRQLPEEGLKFMVYLQKENIIDESGMPKERFSAEFPKEGPSILRIQQVVRGDSAAYFCASSPEQGTEAFFGQGTRLTVV.

This clonotype was seen only once. The V call is TRBV6-4, the J call TRBJ1-2; D possibly corresponds to TRBD1 (5 bases). V shed 4 bases and J shed 4 bases, with 10 bases lying between them. Germline lookup yields CDR1 MRHNA and CDR2 SNTAGT. This CDR3 is built from 13 residues. The DNA of the CDR3 is TGTGCCAGCAGTGCGGGACGGTCCTATGGCTACACCTTC. It translates to CASSAGRSYGYTF.

The chain joins TRBV27 to TRBJ2-7; D is tentatively TRBD1 or TRBD2 (5 bases each). With 2 bases removed from V and 1 base from J, the gap between germline ends came to 12 bases. Looked up from germline, CDR1 is MNHEY and CDR2 is SMNVEV (reference sequence). The CDR3 has 15 residues. For the CDR3, the DNA is TGTGCCAGCAGTTTAAAGGGGACGGAGTCCTACGAGCAGTACTTC. Protein: CASSLKGTESYEQYF.

This clonotype turned up a few times. The chain recombines TRBV24-1 with TRBJ2-7, with 7 bases matching TRBD1. CDR1 KGHDR and CDR2 SFDVKD come from the germline V gene. J lost 3 bases, V lost 0 bases, and 4 bases had no gene match. This CDR3 contains 15 residues. CDR3 residues: CATSDLEGQSYEQYF. The CDR3 region has the DNA TGTGCCACCAGTGATTTGGAGGGACAGAGCTACGAGCAGTACTTC.

The chain uses TRBV28 and TRBJ2-7; 8 nucleotides match TRBD2. The V and J ends lost 2 bases and 6 bases, in that order; junction bases with no gene match: 12. Germline CDR1 and CDR2: MDHEN and SYDVKM. The CDR3 runs to 16 residues. The DNA of the CDR3 is TGTGCCAGCAGTTTAAAGGGACGGGGGGGGTCGGCCGAGCAGTACTTC. It yields the protein CASSLKGRGGSAEQYF.

This clonotype showed up many times. The CDR3 nucleotides read TGCAGTGCTAGTCTTCTAGCGGGGGCAGTATCCCAGTACTTC. It yields the protein CSASLLAGAVSQYF. The rearrangement links TRBV20-1 to TRBJ2-5, with 10 bases lining up with TRBD2. Unmatched junction bases numbered 10, after V lost 3 bases and J lost 9 bases. Germline V gives CDR1 DFQATT, CDR2 SNEGSKA (reference sequence). This CDR3 has 14 amino acids.

This clonotype was counted ten times or more. The chain is built from TRBV7-6 and TRBJ2-7; the D is unclear. This CDR3 comprises 14 residues. Deletions cut 1 base from V and 2 bases from J, with 9 bases between. Germline lookup yields CDR1 SGHVS and CDR2 FNYEAQ. CDR3 protein: CASSLVPDTYEQYF. CDR3 DNA: TGTGCCAGCAGCTTAGTGCCTGATACCTACGAGCAGTACTTC.

This clonotype was detected ten times or more. This sequence joins TRBV6-5 and TRBJ1-3, with D maybe TRBD1 (5 bases). The V end was cut by 0 bases, the J end by 4 bases, with 10 bases between. Germline assignment: CDR1 MNHEY and CDR2 SVGAGI. This CDR3 comprises 15 residues. The CDR3, as DNA: TGTGCCAGCAGTTACTCGGAGGGGAGAGGAAACACCATATATTTT. Encoded protein: CASSYSEGRGNTIYF.

At least ten counts were recorded for this clonotype. This chain uses TRBV12-3 or TRBV12-4 with TRBJ2-7; 8 nucleotides match TRBD2. The ends lost 2 bases at V and 0 bases at J; junction bases unmatched: 6. The CDR3 is made up of 16 amino acids. The DNA of the CDR3 is TGTGCCAGCAGTTTAATACTAGCGGAAAGCTCCTACGAGCAGTACTTC. Its translation is CASSLILAESSYEQYF.

The chain joins TRBV6-1 to TRBJ1-1; 11 nucleotides line up with TRBD1. Germline V CDR1 and CDR2: MNHNS, SASEGT. This CDR3 region has 16 residues. V gave up 7 bases and J gave up 8 bases; unmatched junction bases: 15. CDR3 nucleotide sequence: TGTGCCAGCACCGGACAGGGGGCGACTTTGAAATTGGAAGCTTTCTTT. Its translation: CASTGQGATLKLEAFF.

This clonotype was seen many times. The gene calls are TRBV20-1 and TRBJ2-7, with D hard to call. This CDR3 spans 14 amino acids. V was shortened by 3 bases and J by 0 bases, with 12 bases between the two germline ends. Per germline, CDR1 DFQATT and CDR2 SNEGSKA (reference sequence). CDR3 DNA: TGCAGTGCTAGTCCCCCGACCGCCTCCTACGAGCAGTACTTC. It specifies CSASPPTASYEQYF.

This clonotype was seen ten or more times. This chain connects TRBV30 to TRBJ2-7, with 7 bases matching TRBD1. The CDR3 runs 14 residues. Germline lookup yields CDR1 GTSNPN and CDR2 SVGIG (reference sequence). After removal of 3 bases from V and 2 bases from J, the junction contained 7 bases not matched to a gene. The CDR3 DNA reads TGTGCCTGGAGCGCCGGGACAGTGACCTACGAGCAGTACTTC. Protein sequence: CAWSAGTVTYEQYF.

This clonotype was seen repeatedly, ten times or more. CDR3 sequence: CASSGVGNTEAFF. In nucleotides, the CDR3 is TGTGCCAGTTCGGGGGTGGGGAACACTGAAGCTTTCTTT. The chain recombines TRBV18 with TRBJ1-1; D perhaps matches TRBD1 (5 bases). Germline assignment: CDR1 KGHSH and CDR2 LQKENI. Between the trimmed V and J ends, which lost 9 bases and 1 base, there was a span of 12 bases. This CDR3 is built from 13 residues.

This clonotype has a count of ten or more. The chain joins TRBV6-1 to TRBJ2-2; 8 positions match TRBD2. J was trimmed by 4 bases and V by 7 bases; bases with no gene match: 2. This CDR3 contains 13 residues. The germline CDR1 and CDR2 sequences are MNHNS and SASEGT. The DNA of the CDR3 is TGTGCCAGCATTGGGACTAGCACCGGGGAGCTGTTTTTT. Residues: CASIGTSTGELFF.

The V call is TRBV6-1, the J call TRBJ1-1; D is perhaps TRBD1 (5 bases). CDR1 is MNHNS and CDR2 is SASEGT in the germline V gene. The CDR3 extends over 13 amino acids. With 7 bases removed from V and 11 bases from J, the gap between germline ends came to 20 bases. CDR3 residues: CASNKPGTRSAFF. CDR3 DNA sequence: TGTGCCAGCAACAAACCCGGGACCAGGTCCGCTTTCTTT.

This clonotype came up many times. The J gene is TRBJ1-5, the V gene TRBV20-1; unclear D gene. The CDR3 runs 13 residues. The V and J ends lost 4 bases and 0 bases respectively, with 7 bases between them. Germline V gene lookup returns CDR1 DFQATT and CDR2 SNEGSKA (reference sequence). As DNA, the CDR3 is TGCAGTGCTATAAGTTTTAGCAATCAGCCCCAGCATTTT. Its translation: CSAISFSNQPQHF.

This clonotype has a count of ten or more. Compared with germline, one end of the junction differs, possibly owing to a read error. The chain has TRBV11-1 and TRBJ1-1, with a tentative D call TRBD1 (6 bases). Looked up from germline, CDR1 is SGHAT and CDR2 is FQDESV (reference sequence). This CDR3 has 13 amino acids. The CDR3 nucleotides are TGTGCCAGCAGCTTAGGACAGGTCGGAACGGATATTTTT. This sequence encodes CASSLGQVGTDIF.

Regarding this clonotype: Its ends do not fully match the called genes, so a read error is possible. This chain connects TRBV12-3 or TRBV12-4 to TRBJ2-5, with D maybe TRBD1 (6 bases). This CDR3 spans 16 amino acids. DNA for the CDR3: TGTGCCAGCAGGCCAGAGAGGGGGAACGACCAAGAGACTCAGTACTTC. Translation gives CASRPERGNDQETQYF.

This clonotype was picked up many times. This rearrangement joins TRBV7-3 to TRBJ2-2; D gene uncertain. CDR1 is SGHTA, CDR2 FQGTGA, per germline. V gave up 0 bases and J gave up 4 bases, with 6 bases separating them. The CDR3 length is 14 residues. The CDR3 reads CASSLTSLTGELFF. In DNA form, the CDR3 reads TGTGCCAGCAGCTTAACGTCGCTCACCGGGGAGCTGTTTTTT.

The CDR3 here is CASSYSTGTAAGKLFF. CDR3 sequence (DNA): TGTGCCAGCAGTTACTCAACCGGGACCGCCGCCGGAAAACTGTTTTTT. V and J are TRBV6-2 or TRBV6-3 and TRBJ1-4; D possibly corresponds to TRBD1 (5 bases). Trimming took off 0 bases at V and 10 bases at J, with 18 bases between the two ends. CDR3 length: 16 amino acids. CDR1 is MNHEY, CDR2 SVGEGT, per germline.

For this clonotype: At one boundary the junction diverges from the germline segment, which might be a read error. This chain's CDR3 is CATSTDRGYGQYF. CDR3 sequence (DNA): TGTGCCACCAGCACTGACAGGGGTTACGGGCAGTACTTC. The J gene is TRBJ2-7, the V gene TRBV15, with 8 bases matching TRBD1. Germline V gene lookup returns CDR1 LNHNV and CDR2 YYDKDF (reference sequence). CDR3 size: 13 residues.

This clonotype was seen at least ten times. This chain links TRBV20-1 with TRBJ2-5; 7 bases are shared with TRBD1. With 6 bases clipped from V and 5 bases from J, the junction kept 12 bases outside the gene matches. The CDR3 is 14 amino acids. Per germline, CDR1 DFQATT and CDR2 SNEGSKA (reference sequence). The CDR3 loop reads CSALLTGRAETQYF. As DNA, the CDR3 is TGCAGTGCACTCCTGACAGGGAGAGCGGAGACCCAGTACTTC.